The next 13 T cell receptor beta chains were all read from a single sample in a study of cytomegalovirus exposure and HLA in healthy donors. The PCR contained 60 Vbeta and 13 Jbeta primers. Profiled with immunoSEQ multiplex PCR; TCRdb holds only in-frame clones, not every one. Of over 150,000 clones listed, 80% are singletons. The specimen sequenced was PBMCs. These receptors were collected from a man aged 25 to 45 in good health and CMV-seropositive.

This chain uses TRBV7-6 with TRBJ2-7; 10 bases line up with TRBD2. The CDR3 extends over 14 amino acids. V shed 1 base, J shed 4 bases, and the junction held 1 base outside the gene matches. The germline CDR1 and CDR2 sequences are SGHVS and FNYEAQ. In DNA, the CDR3 is TGTGCCAGCAGCTTAGTGACTAGCGGGTACGAGCAGTACTTC. Protein sequence: CASSLVTSGYEQYF.

This clone appeared a few times. The gene calls are TRBV5-1 and TRBJ2-1; TRBD2 aligns across 8 bases. The J segment lost 1 base and the V segment lost 0 bases, leaving 15 bases of the junction unmatched. CDR3 size: 20 residues. Germline loops: CDR1 SGHRS, CDR2 YFSETQ. The CDR3 DNA is TGCGCCAGCAGCTTGGGGTTTGCTAGCGGGCGCAGGGGATCCTACAATGAGCAGTTCTTC. Translated, it gives CASSLGFASGRRGSYNEQFF. The variable domain in full, with the rest retrieved from reference TRBV5-1 and TRBJ2-1, is KAGVTQTPRYLIKTRGQQVTLSCSPISGHRSVSWYQQTPGQGLQFLFEYFSETQRNKGNFPGRFSGRQFSNSRSEMNVSTLELGDSALYLCASSLGFASGRRGSYNEQFFGPGTRLTVL.

Here the CDR3 DNA reads TGTGCCAGCAGTGTGGGGGGTCAAGAGACCCAGTACTTC. Translation gives CASSVGGQETQYF. This chain connects TRBV2 to TRBJ2-5, with a weak D call TRBD2 (6 bases). CDR3 length: 13 amino acids. V was clipped by 4 bases and J by 2 bases, with 8 bases between them. The germline V gene has CDR1 SNHLY and CDR2 FYNNEI.

The table lists this clone with a few counts. The rearrangement links TRBV29-1 to TRBJ1-6; D ambiguous. The CDR3 length is 13 residues. Germline CDR1 is SQVTM and CDR2 is ANQGSEA. Trimming cost V 4 bases and J 12 bases, with 16 bases left between them. CDR3 DNA: TGCAGCGTTGGTGTAAGGGTGGGAGGACCCCTCCACTTT. This sequence encodes CSVGVRVGGPLHF.

The V call is TRBV9, the J call TRBJ2-2; the D gene is possibly TRBD2 (6 bases). From germline, CDR1 is SGDLS and CDR2 YYNGEE. Between the trimmed V and J ends, which lost 7 bases and 4 bases, there was a span of 14 bases. CDR3 size: 14 residues. The CDR3 protein is CASGRGGTTGELFF. The CDR3 DNA is TGTGCCAGCGGCCGTGGAGGGACCACCGGGGAGCTGTTTTTT.

The genes are TRBV5-5 and TRBJ1-1; unclear D gene. The length of the CDR3 is 13 residues. With 1 base removed from V and 1 base from J, the gap between germline ends came to 5 bases. Germline assignment: CDR1 SGHKS and CDR2 YYEKEE (reference sequence). CDR3 DNA: TGTGCCAGCAGCTTGTCAGAGAACACTGAAGCTTTCTTT. Protein: CASSLSENTEAFF. Combining the CDR3 with reference TRBV5-5 and TRBJ1-1 gives the whole variable domain DAGVTQSPTHLIKTRGQQVTLRCSPISGHKSVSWYQQVLGQGPQFIFQYYEKEERGRGNFPDRFSARQFPNYSSELNVNALLLGDSALYLCASSLSENTEAFFGQGTRLTVV.

V and J are TRBV28 and TRBJ1-2; tentatively, D is TRBD1 (5 bases). Trimming stripped 6 bases from V and 7 bases from J, with 12 bases between. Germline V gene lookup returns CDR1 MDHEN and CDR2 SYDVKM. The CDR3 runs to 12 residues. CDR3 amino acids: CASSLQTGGYTF. CDR3 bases: TGTGCCAGCAGCCTTCAAACAGGTGGCTACACCTTC.

The chain is built from TRBV11-2 and TRBJ1-4; D not resolved. Trimming cost V 2 bases and J 5 bases, with 9 bases left between them. The CDR3 spans 14 residues. From germline, CDR1 is SGHAT and CDR2 FQNNGV. CDR3 DNA: TGTGCCAGCAGCTTAATTGGACTCAATGAAAAACTGTTTTTT. Translation gives CASSLIGLNEKLFF.

A single count supports this clone. The junction departs from germline at one end; a sequencing error may be responsible. This sequence joins TRBV19 and TRBJ2-1, with D unclear. From germline, CDR1 is LNHDA and CDR2 SQIVND (reference sequence). CDR3 size: 13 residues. CDR3 protein: CASSLDLYNEQFF. CDR3 in DNA: TGTGCCAGTAGTTTAGACTTATACAATGAGCAGTTCTTC. Full variable domain (missing parts from reference TRBV19 and TRBJ2-1): DGGITQSPKYLFRKEGQNVTLSCEQNLNHDAMYWYRQDPGQGLRLIYYSQIVNDFQKGDIAEGYSVSREKKESFPLTVTSAQKNPTAFYLCASSLDLYNEQFFGPGTRLTVL.

The chain couples TRBV6-1 to TRBJ1-2; D gene uncertain. Germline CDR1 is MNHNS and CDR2 is SASEGT. Trimming took off 6 bases at V and 5 bases at J, with 13 bases between the two ends. This CDR3 spans 13 amino acids. CDR3 nucleotide sequence: TGTGCCAGCAGCCAAGAGGGAGTTTATGGCTACACCTTC. As protein: CASSQEGVYGYTF.

The J gene is TRBJ1-2, the V gene TRBV29-1; no definite D call. Germline-derived CDR1 and CDR2 are SQVTM and ANQGSEA. The CDR3 is made up of 14 amino acids. V shed 1 base and J shed 4 bases, with 13 bases lying between them. The CDR3 here is CSVEVATAGYGYTF. CDR3 bases: TGCAGCGTTGAAGTCGCAACAGCGGGCTATGGCTACACCTTC.

The V gene is TRBV18, the J gene TRBJ1-5; 12 bases align to TRBD1. J gave up 7 bases and V 6 bases, and 7 bases lay outside the gene matches. The CDR3 length is 15 residues. The germline CDR1 and CDR2 sequences are KGHSH and LQKENI. This CDR3 is CASSLGQGALQPQHF. The CDR3 DNA is TGTGCCAGCTCGCTGGGACAGGGGGCTTTACAGCCCCAGCATTTT.

The rearrangement uses TRBV4-2 and TRBJ1-2; 9 nucleotides align to TRBD1. V dropped 2 bases and J dropped 6; count of bases not matched to a gene: 4. CDR1 is LGHNA, CDR2 YNFKEQ, per germline. CDR3 length: 14 residues. The CDR3 here is CASSQLGQGNGYTF. DNA of the CDR3: TGTGCCAGCAGCCAACTGGGACAGGGAAATGGCTACACCTTC.